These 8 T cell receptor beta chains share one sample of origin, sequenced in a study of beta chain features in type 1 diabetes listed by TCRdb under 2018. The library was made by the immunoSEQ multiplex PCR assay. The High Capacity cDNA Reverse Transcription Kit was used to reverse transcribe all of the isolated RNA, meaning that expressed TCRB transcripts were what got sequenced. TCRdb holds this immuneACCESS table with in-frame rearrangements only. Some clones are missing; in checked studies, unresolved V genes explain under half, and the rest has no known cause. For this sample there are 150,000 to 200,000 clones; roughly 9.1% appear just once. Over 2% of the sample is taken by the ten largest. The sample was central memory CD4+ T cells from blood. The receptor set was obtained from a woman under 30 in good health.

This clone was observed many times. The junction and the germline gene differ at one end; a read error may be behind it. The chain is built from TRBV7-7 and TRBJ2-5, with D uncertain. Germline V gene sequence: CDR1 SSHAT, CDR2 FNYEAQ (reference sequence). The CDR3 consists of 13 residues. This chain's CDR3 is CASSPGVGETQYF. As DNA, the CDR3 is TGTGCTAGCAGCCCAGGCGTAGGAGAGACCCAGTACTTC.

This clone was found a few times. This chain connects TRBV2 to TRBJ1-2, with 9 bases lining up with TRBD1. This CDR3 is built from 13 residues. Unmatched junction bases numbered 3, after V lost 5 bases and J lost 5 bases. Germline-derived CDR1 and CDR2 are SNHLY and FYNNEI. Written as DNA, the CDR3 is TGTGCCAGCAGTTCGGGACAGGGATATGGCTACACCTTC. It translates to CASSSGQGYGYTF.

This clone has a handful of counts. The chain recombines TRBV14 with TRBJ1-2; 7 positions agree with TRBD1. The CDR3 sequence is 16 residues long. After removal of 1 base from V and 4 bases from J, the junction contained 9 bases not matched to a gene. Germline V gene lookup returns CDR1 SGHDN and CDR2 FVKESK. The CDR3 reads CASSQGTGDWGYGYTF. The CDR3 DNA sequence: TGTGCCAGCAGCCAAGGAACAGGGGATTGGGGCTATGGCTACACCTTC.

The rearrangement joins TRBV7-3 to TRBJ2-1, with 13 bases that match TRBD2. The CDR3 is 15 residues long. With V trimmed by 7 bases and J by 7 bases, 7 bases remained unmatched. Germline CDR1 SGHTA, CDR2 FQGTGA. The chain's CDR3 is CASTGTSGAGNEQFF. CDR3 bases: TGTGCCAGCACCGGGACTAGCGGGGCTGGGAATGAGCAGTTCTTC.

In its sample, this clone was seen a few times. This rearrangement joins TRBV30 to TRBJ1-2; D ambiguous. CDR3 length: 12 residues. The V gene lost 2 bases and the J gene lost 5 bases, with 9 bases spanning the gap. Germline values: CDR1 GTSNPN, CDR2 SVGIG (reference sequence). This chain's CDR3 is CAWSKRGYGYTF. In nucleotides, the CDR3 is TGTGCCTGGAGTAAGCGAGGGTATGGCTACACCTTC. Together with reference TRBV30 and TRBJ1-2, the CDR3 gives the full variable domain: SQTIHQWPATLVQPVGSPLSLECTVEGTSNPNLYWYRQAAGRGLQLLFYSVGIGQISSEVPQNLSASRPQDRQFILSSKKLLLSDSGFYLCAWSKRGYGYTFGSGTRLTVV.

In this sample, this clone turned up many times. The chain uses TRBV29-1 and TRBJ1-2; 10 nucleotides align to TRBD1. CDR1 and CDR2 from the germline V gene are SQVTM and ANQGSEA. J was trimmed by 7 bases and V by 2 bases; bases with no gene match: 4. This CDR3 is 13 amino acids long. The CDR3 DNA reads TGCAGCGTTGAAAGGGACAGGGGAACTGGCTACACCTTC. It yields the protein CSVERDRGTGYTF. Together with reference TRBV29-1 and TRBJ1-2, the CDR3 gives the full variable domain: SAVISQKPSRDICQRGTSLTIQCQVDSQVTMMFWYRQQPGQSLTLIATANQGSEATYESGFVIDKFPISRPNLTFSTLTVSNMSPEDSSIYLCSVERDRGTGYTFGSGTRLTVV.

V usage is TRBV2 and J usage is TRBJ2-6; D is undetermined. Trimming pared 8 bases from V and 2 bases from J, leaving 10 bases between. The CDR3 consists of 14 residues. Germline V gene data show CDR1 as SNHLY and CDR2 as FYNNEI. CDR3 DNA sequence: TGTGCCAGCGGCCCAGAAGCTGGGGCCAACGTCCTGACTTTC. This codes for CASGPEAGANVLTF.

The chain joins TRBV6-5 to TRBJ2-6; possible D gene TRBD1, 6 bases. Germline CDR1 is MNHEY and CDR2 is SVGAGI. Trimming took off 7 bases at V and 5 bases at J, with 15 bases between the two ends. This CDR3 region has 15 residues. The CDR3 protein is CASKGGGTRANVLTF. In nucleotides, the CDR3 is TGTGCCAGCAAAGGTGGTGGGACAAGGGCCAACGTCCTGACTTTC.